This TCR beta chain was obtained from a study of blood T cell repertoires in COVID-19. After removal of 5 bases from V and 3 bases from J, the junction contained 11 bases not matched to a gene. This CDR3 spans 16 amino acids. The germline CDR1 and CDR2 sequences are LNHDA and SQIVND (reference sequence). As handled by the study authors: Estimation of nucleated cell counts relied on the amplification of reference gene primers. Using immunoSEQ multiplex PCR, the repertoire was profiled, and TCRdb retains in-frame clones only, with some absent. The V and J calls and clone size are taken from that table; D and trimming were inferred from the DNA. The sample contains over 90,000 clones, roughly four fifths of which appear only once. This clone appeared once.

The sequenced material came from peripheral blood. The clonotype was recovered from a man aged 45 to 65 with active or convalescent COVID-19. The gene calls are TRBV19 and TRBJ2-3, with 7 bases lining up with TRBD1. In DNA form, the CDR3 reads TGTGCCAGTAGTTCTAAGACAGGGTTTGAAACAGATACGCAGTATTTT. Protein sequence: CASSSKTGFETDTQYF.